The sequence of this T cell receptor beta chain was determined in a study of blood T cell repertoires in COVID-19. Study information: There were acute and convalescent COVID-19 samples, and they came from the United States, Italy and Spain.

V shed 8 bases and J 2 bases; nucleotides not matched to a gene: 1. The CDR3 runs 13 residues. Clinical history reported by participants formed the basis on which cohorts were assigned. The assay was immunoSEQ multiplex PCR, and TCRdb's table has in-frame clones only and misses some. Here the sample spans around 150,000 clones, roughly 82% being singletons. This receptor was identified in a man between 45 and 60 years old who had recovered from COVID-19. The V call is TRBV12-3 or TRBV12-4, the J call TRBJ1-3; 9 nucleotides align to TRBD1. The sequencing sample was made of PBMCs or T cells enriched from blood (not recorded which). The DNA for the CDR3 is TGTGCCAGCGGGACAGGGCCTGGAAACACCATATATTTT. Translating it yields CASGTGPGNTIYF.